The clone carrying this T cell receptor beta chain was detected only once. These data come from a study of control samples from healthy donors and cancer patients. The assay was immunoSEQ multiplex PCR, and TCRdb's table has in-frame clones only and misses some. The repertoire includes about 80,000 clones, 70% to 90% of them detected once, and approximately 5.1% sits in the top ten. In germline, CDR1 is SGHRS, CDR2 YFSETQ. The V end lost 0 bases, the J end lost 5 bases, and 13 bases lay between the germline ends. The CDR3 covers 15 residues. The receptor was isolated from a woman aged 45-65 years in good health. The sample consisted of blood. The genes are TRBV5-1 and TRBJ2-3; possible D gene TRBD1, 5 bases. The CDR3 region is CASSLEPGLGDTQYF. CDR3 DNA: TGCGCCAGCAGCTTGGAACCAGGGTTGGGAGATACGCAGTATTTT. The full variable domain, its missing parts supplied by reference TRBV5-1 and TRBJ2-3, is KAGVTQTPRYLIKTRGQQVTLSCSPISGHRSVSWYQQTPGQGLQFLFEYFSETQRNKGNFPGRFSGRQFSNSRSEMNVSTLELGDSALYLCASSLEPGLGDTQYFGPGTRLTVL.